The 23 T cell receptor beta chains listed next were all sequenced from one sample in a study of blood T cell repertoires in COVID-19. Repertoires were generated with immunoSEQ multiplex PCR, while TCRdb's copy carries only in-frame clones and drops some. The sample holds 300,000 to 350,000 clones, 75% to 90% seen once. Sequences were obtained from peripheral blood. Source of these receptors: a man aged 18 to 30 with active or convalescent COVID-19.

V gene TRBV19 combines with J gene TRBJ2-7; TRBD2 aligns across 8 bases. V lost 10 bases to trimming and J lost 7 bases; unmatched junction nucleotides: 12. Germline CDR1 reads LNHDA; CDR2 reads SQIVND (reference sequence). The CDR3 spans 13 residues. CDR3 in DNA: TGTGCCACCGCGCGGGGGCTAGCGGGTGAGCAGTACTTC. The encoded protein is CATARGLAGEQYF. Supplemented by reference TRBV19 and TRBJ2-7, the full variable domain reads DGGITQSPKYLFRKEGQNVTLSCEQNLNHDAMYWYRQDPGQGLRLIYYSQIVNDFQKGDIAEGYSVSREKKESFPLTVTSAQKNPTAFYLCATARGLAGEQYFGPGTRLTVT.

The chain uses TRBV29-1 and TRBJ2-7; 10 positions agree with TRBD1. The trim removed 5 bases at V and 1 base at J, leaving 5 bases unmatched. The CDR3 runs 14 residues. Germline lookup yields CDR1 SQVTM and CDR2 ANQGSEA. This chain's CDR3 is CSVPRDRGSYEQYF. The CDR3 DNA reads TGCAGCGTTCCCCGGGACAGGGGATCCTACGAGCAGTACTTC.

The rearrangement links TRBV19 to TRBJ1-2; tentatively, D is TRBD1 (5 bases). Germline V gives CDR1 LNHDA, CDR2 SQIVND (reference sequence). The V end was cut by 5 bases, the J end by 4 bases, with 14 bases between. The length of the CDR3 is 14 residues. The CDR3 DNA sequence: TGTGCCAGTAGTCGAGACAGTTTCGGCTATGGCTACACCTTC. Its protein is CASSRDSFGYGYTF.

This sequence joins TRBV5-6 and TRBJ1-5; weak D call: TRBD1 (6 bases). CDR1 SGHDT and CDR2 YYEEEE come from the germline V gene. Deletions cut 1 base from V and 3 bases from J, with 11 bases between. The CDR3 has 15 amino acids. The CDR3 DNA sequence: TGTGCCAGCAGCTTGTCCGGACAGTTCAATCAGCCCCAGCATTTT. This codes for CASSLSGQFNQPQHF.

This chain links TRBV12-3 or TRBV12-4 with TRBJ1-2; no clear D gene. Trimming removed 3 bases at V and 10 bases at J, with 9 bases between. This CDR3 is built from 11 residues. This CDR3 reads CASSFGASYTF. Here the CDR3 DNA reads TGTGCCAGCAGTTTCGGTGCATCCTACACCTTC.

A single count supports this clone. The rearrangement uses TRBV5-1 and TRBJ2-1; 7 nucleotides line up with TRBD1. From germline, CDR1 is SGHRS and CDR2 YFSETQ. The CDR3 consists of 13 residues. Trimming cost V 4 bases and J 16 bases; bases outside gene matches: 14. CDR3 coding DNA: TGCGCCAGCAGCCCATCATATCGGGACAGTGCTTTCTTC. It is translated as CASSPSYRDSAFF.

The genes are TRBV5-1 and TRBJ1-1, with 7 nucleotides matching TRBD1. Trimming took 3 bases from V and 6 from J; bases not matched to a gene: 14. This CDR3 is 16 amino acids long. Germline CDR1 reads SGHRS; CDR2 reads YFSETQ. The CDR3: CASSSAGRQGNPEAFF. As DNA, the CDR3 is TGCGCCAGCAGCTCGGCTGGACGACAGGGTAACCCTGAAGCTTTCTTT.

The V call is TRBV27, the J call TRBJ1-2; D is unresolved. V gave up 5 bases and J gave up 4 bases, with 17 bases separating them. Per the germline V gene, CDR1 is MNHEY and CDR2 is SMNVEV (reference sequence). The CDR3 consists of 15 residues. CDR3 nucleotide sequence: TGTGCCAGCAGTCCGACACCCCCGGGATTCTATGGCTACACCTTC. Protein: CASSPTPPGFYGYTF.

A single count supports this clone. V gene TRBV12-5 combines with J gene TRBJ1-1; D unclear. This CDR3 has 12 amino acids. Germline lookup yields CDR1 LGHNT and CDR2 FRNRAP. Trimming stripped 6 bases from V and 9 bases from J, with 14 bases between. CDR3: CASGYTRAQAFF. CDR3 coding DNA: TGTGCTAGTGGATATACTAGGGCCCAAGCTTTCTTT.

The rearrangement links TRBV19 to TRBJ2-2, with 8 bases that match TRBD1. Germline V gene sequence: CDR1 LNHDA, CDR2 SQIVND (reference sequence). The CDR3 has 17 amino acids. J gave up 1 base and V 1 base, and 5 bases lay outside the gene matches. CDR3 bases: TGTGCCAGTAGTATAGCCTACGGGACAGGGAACACCGGGGAGCTGTTTTTT. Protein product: CASSIAYGTGNTGELFF. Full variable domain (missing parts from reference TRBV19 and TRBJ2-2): DGGITQSPKYLFRKEGQNVTLSCEQNLNHDAMYWYRQDPGQGLRLIYYSQIVNDFQKGDIAEGYSVSREKKESFPLTVTSAQKNPTAFYLCASSIAYGTGNTGELFFGEGSRLTVL.

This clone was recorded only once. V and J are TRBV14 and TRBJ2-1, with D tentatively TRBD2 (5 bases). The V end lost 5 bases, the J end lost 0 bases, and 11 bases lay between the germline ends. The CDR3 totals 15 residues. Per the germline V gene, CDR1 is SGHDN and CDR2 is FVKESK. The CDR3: CASSFARVSYNEQFF. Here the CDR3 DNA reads TGTGCCAGCAGCTTCGCGCGGGTCTCCTACAATGAGCAGTTCTTC.

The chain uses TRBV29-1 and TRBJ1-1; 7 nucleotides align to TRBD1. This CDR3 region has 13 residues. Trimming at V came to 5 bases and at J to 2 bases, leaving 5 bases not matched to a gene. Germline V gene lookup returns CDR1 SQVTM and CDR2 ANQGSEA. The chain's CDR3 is CSVPGQINTEAFF. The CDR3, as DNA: TGCAGCGTTCCGGGACAGATTAACACTGAAGCTTTCTTT.

The CDR3 is CASSLEGTGRYGYTF. The CDR3 DNA is TGTGCCAGCAGCTTGGAGGGGACAGGGCGTTATGGCTACACCTTC. The rearrangement joins TRBV5-4 to TRBJ1-2; 9 nucleotides match TRBD1. From germline, CDR1 is SGHNT and CDR2 YYREEE (reference sequence). The junction had 5 bases not matched to a gene; V was cut back by 0 bases and J by 5 bases. This CDR3 comprises 15 residues.

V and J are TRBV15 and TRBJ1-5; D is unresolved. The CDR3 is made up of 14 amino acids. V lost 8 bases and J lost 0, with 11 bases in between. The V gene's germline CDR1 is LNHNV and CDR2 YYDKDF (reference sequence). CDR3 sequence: CATQMAVSNQPQHF. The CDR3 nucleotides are TGTGCCACCCAAATGGCGGTTAGCAATCAGCCCCAGCATTTT.

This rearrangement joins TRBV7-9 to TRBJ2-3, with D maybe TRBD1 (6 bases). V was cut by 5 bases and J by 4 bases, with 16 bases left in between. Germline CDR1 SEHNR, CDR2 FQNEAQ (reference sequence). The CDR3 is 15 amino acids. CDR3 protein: CASSPDSSAPDTQYF. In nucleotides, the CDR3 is TGTGCCAGCAGCCCGGACAGTTCCGCCCCAGATACGCAGTATTTT.

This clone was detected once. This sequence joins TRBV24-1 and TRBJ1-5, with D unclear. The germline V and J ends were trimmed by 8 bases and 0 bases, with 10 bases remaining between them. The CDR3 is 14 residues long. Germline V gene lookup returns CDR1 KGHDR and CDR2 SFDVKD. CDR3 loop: CATNGEDSNQPQHF. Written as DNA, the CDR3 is TGTGCCACCAATGGAGAAGATAGCAATCAGCCCCAGCATTTT.

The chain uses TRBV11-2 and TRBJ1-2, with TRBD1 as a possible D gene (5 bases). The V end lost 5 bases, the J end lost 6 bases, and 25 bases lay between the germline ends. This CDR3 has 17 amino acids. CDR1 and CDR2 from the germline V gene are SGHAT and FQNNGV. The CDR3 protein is CASSPWDGGWGTDGYTF. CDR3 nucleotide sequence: TGTGCCAGCAGCCCATGGGATGGGGGGTGGGGAACAGATGGCTACACCTTC.

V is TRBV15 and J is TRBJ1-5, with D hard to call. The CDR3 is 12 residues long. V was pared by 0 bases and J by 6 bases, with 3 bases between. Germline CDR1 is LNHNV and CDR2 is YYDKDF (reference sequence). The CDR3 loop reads CATSRDVQPQHF. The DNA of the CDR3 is TGTGCCACCAGCAGAGACGTTCAGCCCCAGCATTTT.

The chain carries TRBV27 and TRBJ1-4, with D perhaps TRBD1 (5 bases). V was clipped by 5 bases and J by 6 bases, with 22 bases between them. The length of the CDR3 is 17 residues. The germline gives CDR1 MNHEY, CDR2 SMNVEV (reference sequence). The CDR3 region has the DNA TGTGCCAGCAGTCCCTACCCAGGGAGGGACTACGATGAAAAACTGTTTTTT. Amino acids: CASSPYPGRDYDEKLFF. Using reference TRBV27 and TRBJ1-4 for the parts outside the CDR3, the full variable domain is EAQVTQNPRYLITVTGKKLTVTCSQNMNHEYMSWYRQDPGLGLRQIYYSMNVEVTDKGDVPEGYKVSRKEKRNFPLILESPSPNQTSLYFCASSPYPGRDYDEKLFFGSGTQLSVL.

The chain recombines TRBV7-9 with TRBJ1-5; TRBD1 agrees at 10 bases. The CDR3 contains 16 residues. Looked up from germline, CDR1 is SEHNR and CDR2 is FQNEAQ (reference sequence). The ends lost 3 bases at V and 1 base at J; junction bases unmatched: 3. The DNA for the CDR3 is TGTGCCAGCAGCTTCGGGACAGGGGTAAGCAATCAGCCCCAGCATTTT. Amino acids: CASSFGTGVSNQPQHF.

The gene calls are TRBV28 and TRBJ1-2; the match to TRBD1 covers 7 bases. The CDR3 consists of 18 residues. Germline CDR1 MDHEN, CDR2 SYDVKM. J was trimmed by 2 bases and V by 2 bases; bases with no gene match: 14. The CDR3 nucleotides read TGTGCCAGCAGTTTACAAGCGTGGGACAGAACGAGAAACTATGGCTACACCTTC. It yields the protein CASSLQAWDRTRNYGYTF.

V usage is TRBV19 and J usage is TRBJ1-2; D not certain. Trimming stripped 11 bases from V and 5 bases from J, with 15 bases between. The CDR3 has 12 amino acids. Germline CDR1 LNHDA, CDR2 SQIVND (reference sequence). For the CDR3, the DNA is TGTGCCTCAGAGAGGGCGGGATATGGCTACACCTTC. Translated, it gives CASERAGYGYTF.

The CDR3, as DNA: TGTGCCAGCAGCCTCTCGGGTCCGTGGCGGGAGTTCTCTGGAAACACCATATATTTT. It encodes CASSLSGPWREFSGNTIYF. This chain connects TRBV7-8 to TRBJ1-3; D is undetermined. This CDR3 is 19 amino acids long. Germline V gene lookup returns CDR1 SGHVS and CDR2 FQNEAQ. V was clipped by 5 bases and J by 0 bases, with 23 bases between them. Together with reference TRBV7-8 and TRBJ1-3, the CDR3 gives the full variable domain: GAGVSQSPRYKVAKRGQDVALRCDPISGHVSLFWYQQALGQGPEFLTYFQNEAQLDKSGLPSDRFFAERPEGSVSTLKIQRTQQEDSAVYLCASSLSGPWREFSGNTIYFGEGSWLTVV.